A selection of T cell receptor beta chains follows, all from one sample in a study of T cells expressing NK-cell markers. No DNA is given; TCRdb re-called the 5' RACE reads and lists each CDR3 protein once. Here the sample table reports some 280,000 distinct CDR3 sequences. Sequenced: blood T cells: a sorted CD56 or NKG2C T cell subset, CD4+ or CD8+ T cells, or bulk PBMC T cells (not recorded which). Receptors were obtained from a man younger than 35 in good health. Both conserved end residues are part of each CDR3. The order of the fields is V gene, J gene, CDR3 protein.

>TRBV7-2|TRBJ2-2
CASSLALKGAGELFF
>TRBV5-1|TRBJ2-1
CASSFRPATDEQFF
>TRBV12-3/TRBV12-4|TRBJ2-1
CASSLGEAGGPYNEQFF
>TRBV6-5|TRBJ1-5
CASSYSGMGKPQHF
>TRBV20-1|TRBJ1-6
CSARLQGTSPLHF
>TRBV12-3/TRBV12-4|TRBJ1-6
CASSRGSPLHF
>TRBV4-3|TRBJ2-3
CASSQGPTGDRDTQYF
>TRBV4-1|TRBJ2-7
CASSLQQGTYEQYF
>TRBV7-7|TRBJ2-2
CASSPGHFTGELFF
>TRBV10-2|TRBJ2-1
CASSEVLDEQFF
>TRBV7-9|TRBJ2-1
CASSDRQYNEQFF
>TRBV20-1|TRBJ2-5
CSARGGGRTETQYF
>TRBV18|TRBJ1-5
CASSPSVAGINQPQHF
>TRBV10-3|TRBJ2-1
CAISEGTSGIRGNEQFF
>TRBV27|TRBJ2-1
CASSIRTGYSYNEQFF
>TRBV20-1|TRBJ1-2
CSARDPRRDYGYTF
>TRBV24-1|TRBJ2-1
CATSGTGQGNNEQFF
>TRBV4-3|TRBJ2-7
CASSQDWSGEGYEQYF
>TRBV25-1|TRBJ2-2
CASSEYQGVNTGELFF
>TRBV18|TRBJ1-5
CASSPPTGHQPQHF
>TRBV7-8|TRBJ2-7
CASSKAWDTEQYF
>TRBV24-1|TRBJ2-1
CATSILPGSYNEQFF
>TRBV20-1|TRBJ2-7
CSAMALSGEQYF
>TRBV20-1|TRBJ2-2
CSVSFSGNTGELFF
>TRBV2|TRBJ1-5
CASSDQVGESQPQHF
>TRBV20-1|TRBJ2-3
CSAREGRGGGDTQYF
>TRBV10-2|TRBJ2-7
CASTTGAYEQYF
>TRBV5-6|TRBJ2-1
CASSSRPKLYNEQFF
>TRBV5-1|TRBJ2-5
CASSFPYQRTSGRQETQYF
>TRBV7-2|TRBJ1-1
CASSLDQGVVNTEAFF
>TRBV20-1|TRBJ2-1
CSARPSGRMNEQFF
>TRBV9|TRBJ2-2
CASSYLVLGGELFF
>TRBV20-1|TRBJ1-5
CSARGGTGKDQPQHF
>TRBV9|TRBJ2-6
CASSRGQGNVLTF
>TRBV6-2/TRBV6-3|TRBJ2-5
CASSYSTVRETQYF
>TRBV11-2|TRBJ2-2
CASRHRTTREMGGELFF
>TRBV4-3|TRBJ2-7
CASSQDAEAWSYEQYF
>TRBV6-2/TRBV6-3|TRBJ1-1
CASRISGSRSSEAFF
>TRBV30|TRBJ1-2
CAGQGWQGYTF
>TRBV11-2|TRBJ2-1
CASSNELYNEQFF
>TRBV23-1|TRBJ2-7
CASAGVPSYEQYF
>TRBV7-8|TRBJ2-5
CASSLRADPYQETQYF
>TRBV10-3|TRBJ1-4
CAISRGPNEKLFF
>TRBV12-3/TRBV12-4|TRBJ2-3
CASSLTGTSGSPDTQYF
>TRBV3-1|TRBJ2-2
CASSFPTDTGELFF
>TRBV29-1|TRBJ2-3
CSVEGREADTQYF
>TRBV20-1|TRBJ2-5
CSAIWDRGPQETQYF
>TRBV12-3/TRBV12-4|TRBJ2-3
CASSLLAGAGDTQYF
>TRBV11-3|TRBJ1-1
CASSSRQGGEAFF
>TRBV6-6|TRBJ2-3
CASSYQSTDTQYF
>TRBV20-1|TRBJ1-1
CSARQGITEAFF
>TRBV2|TRBJ2-3
CASSEGLALTDTQYF
>TRBV4-3|TRBJ2-7
CASSLTSVASYEQYF
>TRBV6-1|TRBJ2-7
CASRRLAGVHEQYF
>TRBV6-1|TRBJ1-5
CASSPGRLWSNQPQHF
>TRBV5-5|TRBJ1-2
CASSLAKSFDGYTF
>TRBV30|TRBJ1-1
CAWSPQNTEAFF
>TRBV12-3/TRBV12-4|TRBJ1-1
CASSADRERAEAFF